This is a list of T cell receptor beta chains from one sample in a study of identical twins. TCRdb re-called the 5' RACE reads through MiXCR, storing one row per CDR3 protein. The sample holds approximately 690,000 distinct CDR3 sequences, around 6% seen once. The sequencing sample was made of naive T cells sorted from blood. These receptors were taken from a young man in good health. Each CDR3 is given with its conserved first and last residue. The order of the fields is V gene, clone size, J gene, D gene, CDR3 DNA, CDR3 protein. D genes are given only for firm matches. Clone size appears in some rows only: once, few, many, or a class for an expanded clone.

>TRBV5-1|many|TRBJ2-7|-
TGCGCCAGCAGTACGGGACATCCTATCTACGAGCAGTACTTC
CASSTGHPIYEQYF
>TRBV15|-|TRBJ2-5|-
TGTGCCACCAGCCGGACCACAGATGGGCCCGAAGAGACCCAGTACTTC
CATSRTTDGPEETQYF
>TRBV3-1|few|TRBJ1-1|-
TGTGCCAGCAGCCAAGGTCCGGGGGCTACTGAAGCTTTCTTT
CASSQGPGATEAFF
>TRBV4-3|-|TRBJ2-7|TRBD2
TGCGCCAGCAGCCATACTCCGGGACTAGCGGTTTACGAGCAGTACTTC
CASSHTPGLAVYEQYF
>TRBV7-2|-|TRBJ2-7|-
TGTGCCAGCAGCTTAACCGGCTCCGACTCCTACGAGCAGTACTTC
CASSLTGSDSYEQYF
>TRBV12-3/TRBV12-4|many|TRBJ2-1|-
TGTGCCAGCAGTTTTTTCGGAAATGAGCAGTTCTTC
CASSFFGNEQFF
>TRBV5-1|-|TRBJ2-1|TRBD2
TGCGCCAGTGCCGCGGGAGGGCCTTACGATGAGCAGTTCTTC
CASAAGGPYDEQFF
>TRBV7-2|many|TRBJ2-7|TRBD2
TGTGCCAGCAGCTCCGGCAATAGCGGGAGGCCGGCCTACGAGCAGTACTTC
CASSSGNSGRPAYEQYF
>TRBV5-1|many|TRBJ2-3|-
TGCGCCAGCAGCTTGGGGCGAGGGGTTGTGAGCACAGATACGCAGTATTTT
CASSLGRGVVSTDTQYF
>TRBV12-3/TRBV12-4|many|TRBJ2-1|TRBD2
TGTGCCAGCAGGCTGACTAGCGGGAGTATCGATGAGCAGTTCTTC
CASRLTSGSIDEQFF
>TRBV5-1|few|TRBJ2-3|TRBD2
TGCGCCAGCAGCTTGGGGACTAGCGGAGTCACAGATACGCAGTATTTT
CASSLGTSGVTDTQYF
>TRBV10-3|-|TRBJ1-1|-
TGTGCCATCAGCGGACCGGGGGAGGGCACTGAAGCTTTCTTT
CAISGPGEGTEAFF
>TRBV10-3|many|TRBJ2-1|TRBD2
TGTGCCATCAGTTATTGGACTAGCGGGAGGGTTAACAATGAGCAGTTCTTC
CAISYWTSGRVNNEQFF
>TRBV11-2|-|TRBJ2-1|TRBD2
TGTGCCAGCAGCTTAGGGGCAGCGGGGAATGTCTATGAGCAGTTCTTC
CASSLGAAGNVYEQFF
>TRBV7-2|-|TRBJ1-1|-
TGTGCCAGCAGCTACTTTGGGGGAACTGAAGCTTTCTTT
CASSYFGGTEAFF
>TRBV5-5|few|TRBJ2-6|-
TGTGCCAGCAGCTTGGGGTTGATGATAAGCTCTGGGGCCAACGTCCTGACTTTC
CASSLGLMISSGANVLTF
>TRBV5-6|few|TRBJ2-2|TRBD2
TGTGCCAGCAGCTGGGGTGGACTAGCGGGAGATCCGAACACCGGGGAGCTGTTTTTT
CASSWGGLAGDPNTGELFF
>TRBV2|few|TRBJ2-1|-
TGTGCCAGCAGTGAGTCGAGACTCACCCAGTTCTTC
CASSESRLTQFF